This TCR beta chain was captured by sequencing in a study of cytomegalovirus exposure and HLA in healthy donors. Regarding the study as a whole: After further analysis at a later stage, around 17,000 TCR beta sequences were associated with HLA alleles at 0.05 false discovery rate.

On this clone itself: The antigen remains unidentified.

The primer mix had 60 Vbeta and 13 Jbeta primers. The table came from immunoSEQ multiplex PCR; TCRdb's copy has only in-frame clones and leaves some out. The data contain 170,000 or so clones, more than 60% of them seen just once; the ten biggest clones take up about 1.4%. This CDR3 region has 14 residues. Germline V lookup: CDR1 LNHNV, CDR2 YYDKDF (reference sequence). The V and J ends lost 7 bases and 3 bases respectively, with 15 bases between them. This TCR was recovered from a woman younger than 45 in good health and CMV-seropositive. The chain has TRBV15 and TRBJ1-2; D is perhaps TRBD1 (5 bases). The sequenced sample consisted of PBMCs. The CDR3 sequence is CATKGSSVDYGYTF. CDR3 DNA: TGTGCCACCAAGGGGTCTTCGGTGGACTATGGCTACACCTTC.